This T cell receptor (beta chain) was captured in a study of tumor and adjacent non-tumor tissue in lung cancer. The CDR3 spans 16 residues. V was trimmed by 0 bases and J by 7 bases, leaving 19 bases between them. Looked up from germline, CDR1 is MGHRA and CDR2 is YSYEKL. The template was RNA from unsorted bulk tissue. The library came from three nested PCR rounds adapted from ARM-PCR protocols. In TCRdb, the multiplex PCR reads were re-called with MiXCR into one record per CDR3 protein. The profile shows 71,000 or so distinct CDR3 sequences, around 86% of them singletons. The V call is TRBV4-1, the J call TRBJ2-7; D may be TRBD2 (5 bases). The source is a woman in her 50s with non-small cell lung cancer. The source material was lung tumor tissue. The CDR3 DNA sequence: TGCGCCAGCAGCCAAGACGGCGGGTCCATTGTGGGTGAGCAGTACTTC. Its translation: CASSQDGGSIVGEQYF.